The present entry profiles one T cell receptor (beta chain) with its context. These data are taken from a study of T cells in Graves' hyperthyroidism and ophthalmopathy. Trimming shortened V by 2 bases and J by 7 bases, and 31 bases separated the two germline ends. The length of the CDR3 is 20 residues. Germline CDR1 reads SGHDT; CDR2 reads YYEEEE. Amplified regions were TCR beta CDR3 sequences from RNA transcripts. Researchers ran a first-round RT-PCR on the TCR CDR3 using the HTBI primer set. From the multiplex PCR reads, TCRdb called clonotypes with MiXCR, one entry per CDR3 protein. The sample lists about half a million distinct CDR3 sequences; about 16% were seen once.

This clonotype was sampled from a woman aged 30 to 39 with Graves' ophthalmopathy. Material for sequencing was blood. V and J are TRBV5-6 and TRBJ2-1; D gene ambiguous. The CDR3 region has the DNA TGTGCCAGCAGCTTAGTAAAGGTCATGGAAGGCCACTTGTTTGGGAATGAGCAGTTCTTC. The encoded protein is CASSLVKVMEGHLFGNEQFF.